These T cell receptor beta chains were read from a single sample in a study of blood T cell repertoires in COVID-19. This table comes from immunoSEQ multiplex PCR, and its TCRdb copy is limited to in-frame clones, with some not included. The sample gives over 90,000 clones, about 86% of which show up once; roughly 3.5% is in the top ten. The material sequenced was peripheral blood. These receptors all come from a human donor in a cohort sampled during active COVID-19. The conserved cysteine and the conserved F or W are not part of the CDR3 here. Each record gives: J gene, V gene, CDR3 protein.

>TRBJ2-5|TRBV6-5
ASIRGQGAMEY
>TRBJ1-2|TRBV14
ASSQLSRGGYT
>TRBJ2-7|TRBV18
ASSPRSTKTSTNEQY
>TRBJ1-2|TRBV5-6
ASTEPGVANYGYT
>TRBJ2-5|TRBV29-1
SVVGGSETQY
>TRBJ2-6|TRBV7-3
ASSSQETGANVLT
>TRBJ2-5|TRBV14
ASTSVTQETQY
>TRBJ1-5|TRBV7-9
ASSLETGGQPQH
>TRBJ1-2|TRBV6-5
ASKFRDRRNYGYT
>TRBJ1-1|TRBV18
ASLLTGSTEAF
>TRBJ1-6|TRBV7-9
ASSFDRYNSPLH
>TRBJ2-7|TRBV27
ASRGLAGTYEQY
>TRBJ2-7|TRBV11-1
ASSFSGGPYEQY
>TRBJ1-2|TRBV2
ASKVEQGASYGYT
>TRBJ2-2|TRBV6-4
ASSETRTSGSTGELF
>TRBJ1-4|TRBV7-9
ASSSNSATNEKLF
>TRBJ2-3|TRBV7-2
ASSRDRGTQY
>TRBJ2-1|TRBV11-3
ASSFVGGKEQF
>TRBJ2-2|TRBV3-1/TRBV3-2
ASSVQGRAELF
>TRBJ2-1|TRBV5-6
ASSLRSGWARNEQF
>TRBJ1-4|TRBV6-5
ASRSTATNEKLF
>TRBJ1-2|TRBV14
ASSQEGQVTIT